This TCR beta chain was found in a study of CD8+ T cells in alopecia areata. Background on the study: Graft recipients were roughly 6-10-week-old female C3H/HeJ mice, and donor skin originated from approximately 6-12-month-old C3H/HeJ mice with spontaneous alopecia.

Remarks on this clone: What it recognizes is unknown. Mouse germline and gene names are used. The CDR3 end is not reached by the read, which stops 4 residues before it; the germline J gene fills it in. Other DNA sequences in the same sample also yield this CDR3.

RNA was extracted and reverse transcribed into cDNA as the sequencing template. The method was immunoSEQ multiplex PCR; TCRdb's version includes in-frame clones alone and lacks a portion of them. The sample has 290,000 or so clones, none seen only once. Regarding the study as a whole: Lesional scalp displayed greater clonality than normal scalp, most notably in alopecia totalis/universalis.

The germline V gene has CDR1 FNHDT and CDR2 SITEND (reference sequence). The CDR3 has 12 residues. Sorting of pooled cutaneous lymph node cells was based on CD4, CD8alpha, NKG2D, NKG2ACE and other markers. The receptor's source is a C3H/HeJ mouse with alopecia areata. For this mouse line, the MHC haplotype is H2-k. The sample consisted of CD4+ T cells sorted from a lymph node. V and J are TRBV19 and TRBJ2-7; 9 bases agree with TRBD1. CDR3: CASRRQGDEQYF. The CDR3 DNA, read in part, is TGTGCCAGCAGACGACAGGGGGAT.